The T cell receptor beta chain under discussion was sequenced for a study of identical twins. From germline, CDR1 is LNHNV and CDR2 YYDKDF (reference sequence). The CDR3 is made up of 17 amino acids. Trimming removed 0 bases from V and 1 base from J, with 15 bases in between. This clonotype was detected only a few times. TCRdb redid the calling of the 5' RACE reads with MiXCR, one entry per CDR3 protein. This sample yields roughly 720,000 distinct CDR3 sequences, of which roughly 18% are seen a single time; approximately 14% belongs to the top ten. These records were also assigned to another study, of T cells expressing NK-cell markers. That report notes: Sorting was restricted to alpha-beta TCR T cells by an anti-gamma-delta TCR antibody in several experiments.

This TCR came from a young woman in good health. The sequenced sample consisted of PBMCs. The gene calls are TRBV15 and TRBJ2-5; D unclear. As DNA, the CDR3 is TGTGCCACCAGCAGAGATCGGTTCCCGGCTACCCAAGAGACCCAGTACTTC. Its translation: CATSRDRFPATQETQYF.